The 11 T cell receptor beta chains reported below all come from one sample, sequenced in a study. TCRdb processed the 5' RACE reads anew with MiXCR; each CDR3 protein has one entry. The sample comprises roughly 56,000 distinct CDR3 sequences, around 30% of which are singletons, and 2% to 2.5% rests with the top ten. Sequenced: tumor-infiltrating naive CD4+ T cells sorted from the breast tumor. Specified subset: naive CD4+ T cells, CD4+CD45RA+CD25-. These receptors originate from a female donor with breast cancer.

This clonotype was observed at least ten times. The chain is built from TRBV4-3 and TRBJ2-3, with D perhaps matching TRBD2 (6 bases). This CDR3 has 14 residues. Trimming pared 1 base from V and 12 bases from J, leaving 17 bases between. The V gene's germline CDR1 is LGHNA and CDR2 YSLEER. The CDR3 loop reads CASSQGVSAGIQYF. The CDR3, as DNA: TGCGCCAGCAGCCAAGGGGTCTCCGCGGGAATACAGTATTTT.

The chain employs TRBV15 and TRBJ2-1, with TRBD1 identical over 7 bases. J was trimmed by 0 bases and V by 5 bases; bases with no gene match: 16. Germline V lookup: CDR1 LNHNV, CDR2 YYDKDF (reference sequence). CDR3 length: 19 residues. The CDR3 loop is CATSYDRASPLSSYNEQFF. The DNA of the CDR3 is TGTGCCACCAGCTACGACAGGGCGTCCCCCTTAAGCTCCTACAATGAGCAGTTCTTC.

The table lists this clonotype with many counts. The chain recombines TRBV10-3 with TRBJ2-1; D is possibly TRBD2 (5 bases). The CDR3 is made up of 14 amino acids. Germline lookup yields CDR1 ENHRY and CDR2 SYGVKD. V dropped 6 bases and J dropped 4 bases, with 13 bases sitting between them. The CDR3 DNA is TGTGCCATCAGGGAGAGGGAGCGATACAATGAGCAGTTCTTC. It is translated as CAIRERERYNEQFF.

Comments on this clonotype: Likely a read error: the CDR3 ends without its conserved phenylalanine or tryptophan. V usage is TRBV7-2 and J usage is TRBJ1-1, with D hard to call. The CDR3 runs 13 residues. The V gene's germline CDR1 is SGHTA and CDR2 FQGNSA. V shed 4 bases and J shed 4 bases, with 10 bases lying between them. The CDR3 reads CASSSPLGTEAFS. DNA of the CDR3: TGTGCCAGCAGCTCACCTTTGGGCACTGAAGCTTTCTCT.

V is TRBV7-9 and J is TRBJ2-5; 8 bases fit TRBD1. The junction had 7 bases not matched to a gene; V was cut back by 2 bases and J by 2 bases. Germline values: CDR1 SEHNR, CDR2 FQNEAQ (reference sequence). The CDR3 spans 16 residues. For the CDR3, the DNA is TGTGCCAGCAGCTTATTGGGTGGACAGGGTCAAGAGACCCAGTACTTC. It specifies CASSLLGGQGQETQYF.

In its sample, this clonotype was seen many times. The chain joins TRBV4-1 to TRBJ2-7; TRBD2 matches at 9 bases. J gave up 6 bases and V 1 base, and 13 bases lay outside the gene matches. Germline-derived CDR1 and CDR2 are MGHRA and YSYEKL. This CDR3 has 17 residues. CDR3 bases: TGCGCCAGCAGCCAAGTTGATATGGGACTAGCATTTGGCGAGCAGTACTTC. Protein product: CASSQVDMGLAFGEQYF.

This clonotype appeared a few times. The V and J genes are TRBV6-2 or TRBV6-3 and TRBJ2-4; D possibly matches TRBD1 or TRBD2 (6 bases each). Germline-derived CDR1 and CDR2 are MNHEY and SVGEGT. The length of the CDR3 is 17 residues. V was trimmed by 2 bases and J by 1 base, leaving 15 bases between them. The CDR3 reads CASSYPQTGRAKNIQYF. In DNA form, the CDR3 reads TGTGCCAGCAGTTACCCCCAAACAGGGAGGGCCAAAAACATTCAGTACTTC.

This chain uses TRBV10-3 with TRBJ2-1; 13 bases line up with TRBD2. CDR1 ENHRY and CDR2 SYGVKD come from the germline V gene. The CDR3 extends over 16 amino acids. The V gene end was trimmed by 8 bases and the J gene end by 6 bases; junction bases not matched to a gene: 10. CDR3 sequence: CAIQSTGTSGINEQFF. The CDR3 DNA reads TGTGCCATCCAAAGCACCGGGACTAGCGGGATCAATGAGCAGTTCTTC.

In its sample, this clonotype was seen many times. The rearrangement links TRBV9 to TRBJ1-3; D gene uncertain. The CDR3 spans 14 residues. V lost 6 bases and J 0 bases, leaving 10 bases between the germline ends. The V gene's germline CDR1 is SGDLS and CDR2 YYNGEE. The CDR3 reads CASTSGLSGNTIYF. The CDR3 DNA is TGTGCCAGCACTTCTGGGCTCTCTGGAAACACCATATATTTT.

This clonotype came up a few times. The CDR3 sequence: CASSPSSAGNYGYTF. The CDR3, as DNA: TGCGCCAGCAGCCCCTCGAGTGCAGGGAACTATGGCTACACCTTC. V usage is TRBV4-1 and J usage is TRBJ1-2; maybe TRBD1 (5 bases). Trimming took 4 bases from V and 2 from J, leaving 14 bases between them. This CDR3 comprises 15 residues. Germline V gene sequence: CDR1 MGHRA, CDR2 YSYEKL.

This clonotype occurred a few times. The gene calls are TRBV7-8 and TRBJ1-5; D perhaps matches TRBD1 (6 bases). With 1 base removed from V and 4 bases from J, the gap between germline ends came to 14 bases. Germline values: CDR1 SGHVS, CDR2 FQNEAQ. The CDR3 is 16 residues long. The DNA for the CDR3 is TGTGCCAGCAGCTTAGTAGGAGGGGACACTAATCAGCCCCAGCATTTT. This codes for CASSLVGGDTNQPQHF.